Each of the 26 T cell receptor beta chains below was sequenced from the same sample in a study of cytomegalovirus exposure and HLA in healthy donors. A multiplex PCR was run with 60 Vbeta primers and 13 Jbeta primers. Generated by immunoSEQ multiplex PCR, the TCRdb table keeps only in-frame clones and is missing some. The sample comprises 85,000 to 120,000 clones, 75% of which are singletons, and 2.5% rests with the top ten. Sequenced sample: PBMCs. The receptors originated from a man between 40 and 49 years old in good health and CMV-seronegative.

The rearrangement joins TRBV7-9 to TRBJ1-4; TRBD1 matches 12 bases. The CDR3 is made up of 17 amino acids. Germline V gene data show CDR1 as SEHNR and CDR2 as FQNEAQ (reference sequence). V was clipped by 2 bases and J by 5 bases; unmatched bases: 6. The CDR3 coding sequence is TGTGCCAGCAGCTTACCGGGACAGGGGGCCCCAAATGAAAAACTGTTTTTT. Amino acid sequence: CASSLPGQGAPNEKLFF.

This clone was detected a few times. The gene calls are TRBV25-1 and TRBJ1-4, with 10 bases matching TRBD1. The trim removed 1 base at V and 4 bases at J, leaving 6 bases unmatched. Germline V gene lookup returns CDR1 MGHDK and CDR2 SYGVNS. This CDR3 has 17 residues. The chain's CDR3 is CASSESDRGARNEKLFF. CDR3 in DNA: TGTGCCAGCAGTGAATCGGACAGGGGGGCTCGTAATGAAAAACTGTTTTTT.

V gene TRBV6-5 combines with J gene TRBJ1-5; D ambiguous. The CDR3 totals 16 residues. The germline V and J ends were trimmed by 0 bases and 3 bases, with 12 bases remaining between them. Germline values: CDR1 MNHEY, CDR2 SVGAGI. The CDR3 region is CASSYSSREDNQPQHF. CDR3 DNA: TGTGCCAGCAGTTACTCGAGCCGGGAGGACAATCAGCCCCAGCATTTT.

The V and J genes are TRBV2 and TRBJ2-5; no definite D call. Germline loops: CDR1 SNHLY, CDR2 FYNNEI. This CDR3 region has 13 residues. V lost 2 bases, J lost 4 bases, and 8 bases lay in between. The chain's CDR3 is CASSELRGETQYF. CDR3 sequence (DNA): TGTGCCAGCAGTGAACTCAGAGGAGAGACCCAGTACTTC.

The V gene is TRBV7-6, the J gene TRBJ2-6, with 9 positions matching TRBD1. The CDR3 length is 19 residues. V gave up 2 bases and J gave up 4 bases; unmatched junction bases: 12. In germline, CDR1 is SGHVS, CDR2 FNYEAQ. The CDR3 reads CASSLYRTGEVGGANVLTF. The CDR3 coding sequence is TGTGCCAGCAGCTTATATCGGACAGGGGAAGTGGGGGGGGCCAACGTCCTGACTTTC. The entire variable domain, with the rest obtained from reference TRBV7-6 and TRBJ2-6, is as follows: GAGVSQSPRYKVTKRGQDVALRCDPISGHVSLYWYRQALGQGPEFLTYFNYEAQQDKSGLPNDRFSAERPEGSISTLTIQRTEQRDSAMYRCASSLYRTGEVGGANVLTFGAGSRLTVL.

The J gene is TRBJ2-1, the V gene TRBV2; 8 bases match TRBD2. This CDR3 spans 16 amino acids. The germline CDR1 and CDR2 sequences are SNHLY and FYNNEI. J gave up 0 bases and V 6 bases, and 7 bases lay outside the gene matches. CDR3 DNA sequence: TGTGCCAGCAGAGCCCGGGAGGGGAGCTCCTACAATGAGCAGTTCTTC. Protein product: CASRAREGSSYNEQFF.

The rearrangement uses TRBV7-8 and TRBJ2-5; D might be TRBD2 (6 bases). CDR1 and CDR2 from the germline V gene are SGHVS and FQNEAQ. This CDR3 is built from 12 residues. The germline V and J ends were trimmed by 6 bases and 5 bases, with 10 bases remaining between them. The CDR3 loop is CASRRLGETQYF. DNA for the CDR3: TGTGCCAGCAGACGACTAGGCGAGACCCAGTACTTC.

The CDR3 loop is CASSLAGGGETQYF. Here the CDR3 DNA reads TGTGCCAGCAGCTTGGCGGGGGGTGGGGAGACCCAGTACTTC. This chain connects TRBV5-4 to TRBJ2-5; TRBD2 aligns across 7 bases. CDR3 length equals 14 residues. Trimming removed 0 bases from V and 5 bases from J; junction bases left unmatched: 4. Germline CDR1 reads SGHNT; CDR2 reads YYREEE (reference sequence). The full variable domain, completed using reference TRBV5-4 and TRBJ2-5, is ETGVTQSPTHLIKTRGQQVTLRCSSQSGHNTVSWYQQALGQGPQFIFQYYREEENGRGNFPPRFSGLQFPNYSSELNVNALELDDSALYLCASSLAGGGETQYFGPGTRLLVL.

The chain uses TRBV7-2 and TRBJ2-3, with 13 bases aligning to TRBD2. CDR1 SGHTA and CDR2 FQGNSA come from the germline V gene. The CDR3 consists of 17 residues. The V and J ends lost 1 base and 9 bases, in that order; junction bases with no gene match: 10. In nucleotides, the CDR3 is TGTGCCAGCAGCTTAGATGGACCACTAGCGGGGGGGAGGACGCAGTATTTT. It codes for CASSLDGPLAGGRTQYF.

The V gene is TRBV19, the J gene TRBJ2-6; D not certain. The germline gives CDR1 LNHDA, CDR2 SQIVND (reference sequence). Trimming shortened V by 6 bases and J by 0 bases, and 6 bases separated the two germline ends. The CDR3 is made up of 14 amino acids. The CDR3 nucleotides read TGTGCCAGTAGGACACCCTCTGGGGCCAACGTCCTGACTTTC. Protein sequence: CASRTPSGANVLTF.

The rearrangement joins TRBV5-1 to TRBJ1-4, with TRBD1 as a possible D gene (6 bases). Germline V CDR1 and CDR2: SGHRS, YFSETQ. V lost 1 base, J lost 5 bases, and 9 bases lay in between. CDR3 length: 14 amino acids. CDR3 nucleotides: TGCGCCAGCAGCTTGATAGGGACAAATGAAAAACTGTTTTTT. It encodes CASSLIGTNEKLFF.

V usage is TRBV28 and J usage is TRBJ2-7; TRBD1 matches at 8 bases. The V gene's germline CDR1 is MDHEN and CDR2 SYDVKM. Unmatched junction bases numbered 10, after V lost 5 bases and J lost 7 bases. CDR3 length equals 14 residues. The CDR3 loop is CASSVDRGVGEQYF. The CDR3 DNA sequence: TGTGCCAGCAGTGTAGACAGGGGAGTAGGGGAGCAGTACTTC.

The chain is built from TRBV9 and TRBJ2-7, with 7 bases that match TRBD2. CDR3 length: 14 residues. The J segment lost 5 bases and the V segment lost 0 bases, leaving 5 bases of the junction unmatched. Germline V lookup: CDR1 SGDLS, CDR2 YYNGEE. CDR3 DNA: TGTGCCAGCAGCGTAGGGACTAGTAATCACGAGCAGTACTTC. Translating gives CASSVGTSNHEQYF.

V gene TRBV6-6 combines with J gene TRBJ1-2; perhaps TRBD1 as D (5 bases). Between the trimmed V and J ends, which lost 2 bases and 4 bases, there was a span of 11 bases. Germline assignment: CDR1 MNHNY and CDR2 SVGAGI (reference sequence). This CDR3 spans 14 amino acids. In DNA, the CDR3 is TGTGCCAGCAGTTACGGCGACAGTGGCTATGGCTACACCTTC. Amino acid sequence: CASSYGDSGYGYTF.

J is TRBJ1-4 and V is TRBV9; no clear D gene. The CDR3 length is 17 residues. V shed 3 bases and J shed 0 bases, with 15 bases lying between them. Germline CDR1 reads SGDLS; CDR2 reads YYNGEE. In nucleotides, the CDR3 is TGTGCCAGCAGCGCGGGAAGCGGGCTCACAACTAATGAAAAACTGTTTTTT. This sequence encodes CASSAGSGLTTNEKLFF.

This chain joins TRBV27 and TRBJ2-1; a possible D gene is TRBD2 (5 bases). The germline V gene has CDR1 MNHEY and CDR2 SMNVEV (reference sequence). The CDR3 loop spans 15 amino acids. V was clipped by 2 bases and J by 4 bases, with 12 bases between them. Here the CDR3 DNA reads TGTGCCAGCAGTTTAAACGGGGTCTCGTACAATGAGCAGTTCTTC. This gives the protein CASSLNGVSYNEQFF.

The chain uses TRBV7-2 and TRBJ1-2; 8 nucleotides align to TRBD1. Trimming took 3 bases from V and 4 from J; bases not matched to a gene: 4. The CDR3 contains 14 residues. Germline V lookup: CDR1 SGHTA, CDR2 FQGNSA. Here the CDR3 DNA reads TGTGCCAGCAGCTTGGACAGGGACGCCTATGGCTACACCTTC. Protein: CASSLDRDAYGYTF. Filled out from reference TRBV7-2 and TRBJ1-2, the complete variable domain reads GAGVSQSPSNKVTEKGKDVELRCDPISGHTALYWYRQSLGQGLEFLIYFQGNSAPDKSGLPSDRFSAERTGGSVSTLTIQRTQQEDSAVYLCASSLDRDAYGYTFGSGTRLTVV.

This clone has only a few counts. The chain carries TRBV13 and TRBJ2-3; D remains ambiguous. With 5 bases removed from V and 6 bases from J, the gap between germline ends came to 9 bases. Germline loops: CDR1 PRHDT, CDR2 FYEKMQ (reference sequence). This CDR3 is 12 amino acids long. Written as DNA, the CDR3 is TGTGCCAGCAGCGTCGTGTATGATACGCAGTATTTT. Translation gives CASSVVYDTQYF.

The rearrangement uses TRBV7-9 and TRBJ2-1; 12 bases are shared with TRBD2. This CDR3 has 16 residues. CDR1 and CDR2 from the germline V gene are SEHNR and FQNEAQ (reference sequence). Unmatched junction bases numbered 8, after V lost 6 bases and J lost 5 bases. Here the CDR3 reads CASRNGLAGRDNEQFF. The CDR3 nucleotides are TGTGCCAGCAGAAATGGACTAGCGGGGAGGGACAATGAGCAGTTCTTC.

The table lists this clone with a few counts. Other DNA sequences in the same sample also yield this CDR3. The rearrangement uses TRBV27 and TRBJ1-1; the D gene is possibly TRBD1 (5 bases). The V end lost 0 bases, the J end lost 5 bases, and 10 bases lay between the germline ends. The CDR3 is 14 residues long. Germline-derived CDR1 and CDR2 are MNHEY and SMNVEV (reference sequence). This CDR3 reads CASSLSQGRTEAFF. CDR3 DNA sequence: TGTGCCAGCAGTTTATCGCAGGGAAGGACTGAAGCTTTCTTT.

This clone was observed a handful of times. Other DNA sequences within the sample encode an identical CDR3. The chain joins TRBV4-1 to TRBJ1-2; 7 nucleotides align to TRBD1. CDR1 and CDR2 (germline): MGHRA, YSYEKL. V shed 0 bases and J 8 bases; nucleotides not matched to a gene: 9. The CDR3 contains 15 residues. The CDR3 DNA is TGCGCCAGCAGCCAAGAAGCGACAGGGAAGATCGGCTACACCTTC. It translates to CASSQEATGKIGYTF.

The chain couples TRBV4-1 to TRBJ1-2, with D possibly matching TRBD1 (6 bases). CDR1 MGHRA and CDR2 YSYEKL come from the germline V gene. This CDR3 is built from 16 residues. The V and J ends lost 2 bases and 0 bases respectively, with 13 bases between them. CDR3: CASSQSWTDSNYGYTF. In nucleotides, the CDR3 is TGCGCCAGCAGCCAATCTTGGACAGATTCTAACTATGGCTACACCTTC.

The sample holds one count of this clone. V gene TRBV19 combines with J gene TRBJ1-2; D call uncertain. Germline V gene sequence: CDR1 LNHDA, CDR2 SQIVND (reference sequence). The CDR3 covers 17 residues. The germline V and J ends were trimmed by 6 bases and 4 bases, with 24 bases remaining between them. The CDR3 DNA sequence: TGTGCCAGTAGCCCGATTGCCCTGAGCAGGTGGGTCTATGGCTACACCTTC. It encodes CASSPIALSRWVYGYTF.

This clone was recorded a few times. This chain connects TRBV18 to TRBJ2-2, with TRBD1 matching 8 bases. In germline, CDR1 is KGHSH, CDR2 LQKENI. With V trimmed by 6 bases and J by 4 bases, 13 bases remained unmatched. The CDR3 spans 17 residues. The CDR3 nucleotides are TGTGCCAGCTCCCATTCGACAGGGGCTGCCGGCACCGGGGAGCTGTTTTTT. Translated: CASSHSTGAAGTGELFF.

The chain employs TRBV10-3 and TRBJ2-7; D gene unclear. The CDR3 covers 15 residues. V was clipped by 4 bases and J by 2 bases, with 15 bases between them. The germline gives CDR1 ENHRY, CDR2 SYGVKD. The CDR3 reads CAISVHNVGPYEQYF. The CDR3 nucleotides are TGTGCCATCAGTGTGCACAACGTGGGCCCCTACGAGCAGTACTTC.

J is TRBJ1-1 and V is TRBV5-5; no definite D call. This CDR3 region has 13 residues. From germline, CDR1 is SGHKS and CDR2 YYEKEE (reference sequence). V lost 1 base to trimming and J lost 2 bases, with 6 bases between them. DNA of the CDR3: TGTGCCAGCAGCTTGCGAGAAAACACTGAAGCTTTCTTT. This encodes CASSLRENTEAFF.